The sequence of this T cell receptor (beta chain) was determined in a study of blood T cell repertoires in COVID-19. Overall study: Sample material is recorded as cDNA or gDNA derived from T cells, B-cell-depleted T cells, or PBMCs.

This clone was counted only a few times. Cohort placement rested on clinical history that participants reported themselves. Clones were sequenced by immunoSEQ multiplex PCR, and TCRdb holds only the in-frame ones, with some missing. This sample has about 400,000 clones; 88% occur once, and the top ten carry around 2.1%. This receptor was taken from a woman in her forties with acute COVID-19. Sequenced: PBMCs or T cells enriched from blood (not recorded which).

CDR3: CASSVGSSYGYTF. As DNA, the CDR3 is TGTGCCAGCAGCGTCGGGAGCTCCTATGGCTACACCTTC. The rearrangement uses TRBV11-2 and TRBJ1-2, with D unclear. This CDR3 has 13 residues. Germline V gene sequence: CDR1 SGHAT, CDR2 FQNNGV. Trimming cost V 5 bases and J 4 bases, with 11 bases left between them.